The rows below give T cell receptor beta chains drawn from one sample of a study of blood T cell repertoires in COVID-19. TCRdb's table, derived via immunoSEQ multiplex PCR, lists solely in-frame clones and lacks some. Of approximately 90,000 clones in the sample, 80% to 90% were seen once. Sequenced sample: peripheral blood. The receptors come from a man older than 75 with active or convalescent COVID-19. Each CDR3 is given with its conserved first and last residue. The D gene is left open where the match is weak. Only some rows state a clone size, as once, few, many or a class for expanded clones.

abundance,d_gene,v_gene,j_gene,CDR3aa,CDR3nt
NA,NA,TRBV7-2,TRBJ2-7,CASSLLDRYEQYF,TGTGCCAGCAGCTTATTGGACAGATACGAGCAGTACTTC
NA,TRBD2,TRBV7-9,TRBJ2-1,CASSTRLAGVDFF,TGTGCCAGCAGCACGAGACTAGCGGGAGTCGATTTCTTC
NA,NA,TRBV28,TRBJ1-2,CASSPPQGTPTYGYTF,TGTGCCAGCAGTCCCCCCCAGGGTACCCCGACCTATGGCTACACCTTC
NA,TRBD2,TRBV30,TRBJ2-5,CAWIAGTQETQYF,TGTGCCTGGATAGCGGGGACGCAAGAGACCCAGTACTTC
once,NA,TRBV6-6,TRBJ1-3,CASTGTRSGNTIYF,TGTGCCAGCACAGGGACAAGGTCTGGAAACACCATATATTTT
NA,TRBD1,TRBV5-1,TRBJ2-1,CASSSGTGVGNEQFF,TGCGCCAGCAGCTCCGGGACAGGGGTGGGCAATGAGCAGTTCTTC
NA,NA,TRBV3-1/TRBV3-2,TRBJ2-7,CASSPTGERGEQYF,TGTGCCAGCAGCCCAACGGGAGAGCGAGGGGAGCAGTACTTC
NA,TRBD2,TRBV7-2,TRBJ2-7,CASRGGLAGYEQYF,TGTGCCAGCCGAGGGGGACTAGCGGGGTACGAGCAGTACTTC
NA,TRBD2,TRBV30,TRBJ2-4,CAWSVLSGDIQYF,TGTGCCTGGAGTGTACTCAGCGGGGACATTCAGTACTTC
NA,NA,TRBV10-3,TRBJ2-3,CATASGLQDTQYF,TGTGCCACCGCATCAGGTCTGCAAGATACGCAGTATTTT
NA,TRBD2,TRBV27,TRBJ2-7,CASSRTTSGSYEQYF,TGTGCCAGCAGTAGGACTACTAGCGGGAGCTACGAGCAGTACTTC
NA,NA,TRBV7-2,TRBJ2-3,CASSSNTQGTDTQYF,TGTGCCAGCAGCTCAAACACACAGGGTACAGATACGCAGTATTTT
NA,NA,TRBV5-4,TRBJ1-1,CASSPGQTWGAFF,TGTGCCAGCAGCCCCGGACAGACTTGGGGAGCTTTCTTT
NA,NA,TRBV30,TRBJ2-2,CAWTGRGNTGELFF,TGTGCCTGGACGGGCAGGGGTAACACCGGGGAGCTGTTTTTT
NA,TRBD2,TRBV5-4,TRBJ2-1,CASEVAGLDNEQFF,TGTGCCAGCGAAGTAGCGGGCCTTGACAATGAGCAGTTCTTC
NA,NA,TRBV3-1/TRBV3-2,TRBJ1-1,CASSQERHSLRGNTEAFF,TGTGCCAGCAGCCAAGAAAGACATAGCCTAAGGGGGAACACTGAAGCTTTCTTT
NA,TRBD1,TRBV5-4,TRBJ2-5,CASSLNTGVGETQYF,TGTGCCAGCAGCTTGAACACAGGGGTTGGTGAGACCCAGTACTTC
NA,TRBD2,TRBV4-1,TRBJ2-7,CASSRTSSGVYEQYF,TGCGCCAGCAGCCGTACCTCTAGCGGGGTCTACGAGCAGTACTTC
few,NA,TRBV3-1/TRBV3-2,TRBJ1-1,CASTPTGIRTEAFF,TGTGCCAGCACCCCCACAGGGATACGGACTGAAGCTTTCTTT
NA,TRBD1,TRBV18,TRBJ1-1,CASSPPAQGAGNTEAFF,TGTGCCAGCTCACCACCGGCGCAGGGGGCCGGGAACACTGAAGCTTTCTTT
NA,TRBD1,TRBV30,TRBJ1-4,CAWRVSDRGTNEKLFF,TGTGCCTGGAGAGTATCGGACAGGGGGACTAATGAAAAACTGTTTTTT
NA,TRBD2,TRBV2,TRBJ2-1,CATLLLAGGFDEQFF,TGTGCCACCCTCCTCCTAGCGGGAGGTTTCGATGAGCAGTTCTTC
NA,TRBD2,TRBV7-8,TRBJ2-7,CASSRAGAAREQYF,TGTGCCAGCAGCCGAGCGGGAGCGGCTCGGGAGCAGTACTTC